This is a list of T cell receptor beta chains from one sample in a study of T-cell reconstitution after alpha-beta-depleted transplantation in children. MiXCR was run by TCRdb on the PCR reads, yielding one entry per CDR3 protein. The table records around 45,000 distinct CDR3 sequences, around 53% of them present only once. The material was peripheral blood, obtained before TCRalphabeta/CD19-depleted stem cell transplant. The receptors come from a boy less than two years old with SCID, due to receive a stem cell transplant. The CDR3 runs from the conserved cysteine through the conserved F or W. Each record gives: J gene, V gene, D gene, clone size, CDR3 DNA, CDR3 protein. The D gene is left open where the match is weak. Not all rows give a size; the values are once, few, many and, for expanded clones, a class.

TRBJ1-6 | TRBV4-3 | - | few | TGCGCCAGCAGCCGGGTCGAACGAAATTCACCCCTCCACTTT | CASSRVERNSPLHF
TRBJ2-1 | TRBV5-1 | - | once | TGCGCCAGCAGCTTTGGGGGACTTCTCTCCTACAATGAGCAGTTCTTC | CASSFGGLLSYNEQFF
TRBJ1-1 | TRBV7-2 | - | - | TGTGCCAGCAGCGCCTTCCCACGGGGGTCGAACACTGAAGCTTTCTTT | CASSAFPRGSNTEAFF
TRBJ2-7 | TRBV27 | TRBD1 | few | TGTGCCAGCAGTCCCCTAAGGACAGGGGGCTACGAGCAGTACTTC | CASSPLRTGGYEQYF
TRBJ2-1 | TRBV3-1 | - | many | TGTGCCAGCAGCCCCCGACATTCCCCGGGACCCTACAATGAGCAGTTCTTC | CASSPRHSPGPYNEQFF
TRBJ2-5 | TRBV20-1 | - | - | TGCAGTGCCCCGGGTACTCAAGAGACCCAGTACTTC | CSAPGTQETQYF
TRBJ2-5 | TRBV20-1 | - | - | TGCAGTGCTGGGGACTTTCAAGAGACCCAGTACTTC | CSAGDFQETQYF
TRBJ2-3 | TRBV10-2 | TRBD2 | many | TGCGCCAGCACCGGGACTAGCGGGGCGTCAGATACGCAGTATTTT | CASTGTSGASDTQYF
TRBJ2-4 | TRBV7-2 | - | - | TGTGCCAGCAGCTTAGCGTGGGGGAGCAAAAACATTCAGTACTTC | CASSLAWGSKNIQYF
TRBJ1-5 | TRBV20-1 | - | - | TGCAGTGCTAGAGAGCCGTCAGGCAATCAGCCCCAGCATTTT | CSAREPSGNQPQHF
TRBJ2-1 | TRBV6-4 | TRBD2 | many | TGTGCCAGCAGTGAGCGGGGGGGCAACGATGAGCAGTTCTTC | CASSERGGNDEQFF
TRBJ2-7 | TRBV6-5 | - | - | TGTGCCAGCAGTTCCCTAGGGGACCCCGGCTACGAGCAGTACTTC | CASSSLGDPGYEQYF
TRBJ2-6 | TRBV15 | TRBD1 | - | TGTGCCACCAGCAGAAGAAGCGGGACAGGGGGGACCTCTGGGGCCAACGTCCTGACTTTC | CATSRRSGTGGTSGANVLTF
TRBJ2-7 | TRBV20-1 | TRBD2 | - | TGCAGTGCTAGGCTGACTAGCGCCTCCTACGAGCAGTACTTC | CSARLTSASYEQYF
TRBJ2-7 | TRBV5-1 | TRBD1 | - | TGCGCCAGCAGCTTGGAGGGGGCCAGGCACGAGCAGTACTTC | CASSLEGARHEQYF
TRBJ1-2 | TRBV29-1 | TRBD1 | once | TGCAGCGTTGAAGAGGGACAGGGGGGCTATGGCTACACCTTC | CSVEEGQGGYGYTF
TRBJ2-4 | TRBV18 | TRBD1 | - | TGTGCCAGCTCACCGCTCGTCGGGACAGAGAGGAACATTCAGTACTTC | CASSPLVGTERNIQYF
TRBJ1-1 | TRBV7-9 | - | many | TGTGCCAGCAGCCCCCCACGGTGGGGGAACACTGAAGCTTTCTTT | CASSPPRWGNTEAFF
TRBJ2-7 | TRBV20-1 | - | - | TGCAGTGCTAGACCTGGAGGGGATTACGAGCAGTACTTC | CSARPGGDYEQYF
TRBJ1-6 | TRBV12-3/TRBV12-4 | - | few | TGTGCCAGCAGGACCGGGACACGAAATTCACCCCTCCACTTT | CASRTGTRNSPLHF
TRBJ2-2 | TRBV12-3/TRBV12-4 | - | - | TGTGCCAGCAGTTTAGCGGCTGTTGGCGGGGAGCTGTTTTTT | CASSLAAVGGELFF
TRBJ2-7 | TRBV7-9 | TRBD1 | few | TGTGCCAGCAGCTTTTCGACAGGGCCCTACGAGCAGTACTTC | CASSFSTGPYEQYF
TRBJ2-1 | TRBV3-1 | TRBD2 | - | TGTGCCAGCAGCCGACTAGCGGGGCTATACAATGAGCAGTTCTTC | CASSRLAGLYNEQFF
TRBJ2-5 | TRBV11-3 | TRBD2 | - | TGTGCCAGCAGCTTAGGAGGTTGGGGGAGCGGGGGGGCCCCGGAGACCCAGTACTTC | CASSLGGWGSGGAPETQYF
TRBJ2-3 | TRBV7-8 | - | - | TGTGCCAGCCGACAGTCAAGCACAGATACGCAGTATTTT | CASRQSSTDTQYF
TRBJ2-7 | TRBV25-1 | TRBD2 | few | TGTGCCAGCAGCCTAGGACTAGCCTTCACCTACGAGCAGTACTTC | CASSLGLAFTYEQYF
TRBJ2-2 | TRBV4-2 | TRBD2 | many | TGTGCCAGCAGCCTAAGCGGGGACCACACCGGGGAGCTGTTTTTT | CASSLSGDHTGELFF
TRBJ2-5 | TRBV11-2 | TRBD2 | - | TGTGCCAGCAGCTTAGCTAGCGGGGGGGAAGAGACCCAGTACTTC | CASSLASGGEETQYF
TRBJ2-1 | TRBV7-2 | - | once | TGTGCCAGCAGCTTAGAGGCTACTGGCAGGCATGAGCAGTTCTTC | CASSLEATGRHEQFF
TRBJ2-3 | TRBV4-2 | TRBD2 | few | TGTGCCAGCAGTACTAGCGGGTCGCTCGGTACGCAGTATTTT | CASSTSGSLGTQYF
TRBJ2-3 | TRBV5-6 | TRBD2 | - | TGTGCCAGCAGCTTCGGACTAGCCTTCCCAGATACGCAGTATTTT | CASSFGLAFPDTQYF
TRBJ2-1 | TRBV20-1 | TRBD1 | - | TGCAGTGCGGGGACAGGGGTGGGCAATGAGCAGTTCTTC | CSAGTGVGNEQFF
TRBJ2-3 | TRBV9 | - | - | TGTGCCAGCAGCGTTTCCAGGGGGGGGACAGATACGCAGTATTTT | CASSVSRGGTDTQYF
TRBJ2-3 | TRBV20-1 | - | - | TGCAGTGCTCCCCCGGGACTCCGCACAGATACGCAGTATTTT | CSAPPGLRTDTQYF
TRBJ2-3 | TRBV20-1 | - | - | TGCAGTGCTAGTTCACCGGGCCAGCGGACCACAGATACGCAGTATTTT | CSASSPGQRTTDTQYF
TRBJ1-3 | TRBV18 | - | few | TGTGCCAGCTCCCCCGACAGCCCGGACTCTGGAAACACCATATATTTT | CASSPDSPDSGNTIYF
TRBJ2-7 | TRBV7-9 | - | - | TGTGCCAGCAGCCTTCTCACATCCTACGAGCAGTACTTC | CASSLLTSYEQYF
TRBJ2-5 | TRBV20-1 | - | - | TGCAGTGCTAGCTCCGTCGGGACCCAGTACTTC | CSASSVGTQYF